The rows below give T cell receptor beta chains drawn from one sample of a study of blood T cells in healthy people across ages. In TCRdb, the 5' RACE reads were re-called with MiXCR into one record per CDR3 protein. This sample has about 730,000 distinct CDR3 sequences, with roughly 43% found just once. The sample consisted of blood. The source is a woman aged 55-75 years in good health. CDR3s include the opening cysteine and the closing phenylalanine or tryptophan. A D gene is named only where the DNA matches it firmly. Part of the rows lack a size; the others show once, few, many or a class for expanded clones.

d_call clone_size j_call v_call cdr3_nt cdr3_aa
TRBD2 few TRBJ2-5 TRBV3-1 TGTGCCAGCAGCCACCCGACTAGCGGGAGGGCCGGAGAGACCCAGTACTTC CASSHPTSGRAGETQYF
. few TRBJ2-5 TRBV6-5 TGTGCCAGCAGTGCGACATTCTCCAATGAGCAGTACTTC CASSATFSNEQYF
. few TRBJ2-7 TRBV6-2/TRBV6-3 TGTGCCAGCAGTACCCATAACTCCTACGAGCAGTACTTC CASSTHNSYEQYF
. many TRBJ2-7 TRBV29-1 TGCAGCGTAGCTAAGGGCCCTGGGGGCTACGAGCAGTACTTC CSVAKGPGGYEQYF
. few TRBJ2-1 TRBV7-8 TGTGCCAGCAGCTTAGCGTCTCGAGGGCAGTTCTTC CASSLASRGQFF
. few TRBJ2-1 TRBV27 TGTGCCAGCAGTTTAAAAGCGAGCTCCTACAATGAGCAGTTCTTC CASSLKASSYNEQFF
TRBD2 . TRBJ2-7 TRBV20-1 TGCAGTGCTAGACAAGTCGGGACTACCTACGAGCAGTACTTC CSARQVGTTYEQYF
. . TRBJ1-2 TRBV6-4 TGTGCCAGCAGTCCCACCCCCAACTTTAATAACTATGGCTACACCTTC CASSPTPNFNNYGYTF
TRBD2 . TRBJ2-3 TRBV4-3 TGCGCCAGCAGCCAAGAAGTTCAACTAGCGGGAGGAAATACGCAGTATTTT CASSQEVQLAGGNTQYF
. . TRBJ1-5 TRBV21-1 TGTGCCAGCCTAAGGCGGGGCGGAAATAGCAATCAGCCCCAGCATTTT CASLRRGGNSNQPQHF
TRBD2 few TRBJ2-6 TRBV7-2 TGTGCCAGCAGCTCAGGGACTAGCGGGAGGAACTCTGGGGCCAACGTCCTGACTTTC CASSSGTSGRNSGANVLTF
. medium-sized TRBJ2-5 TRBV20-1 TGCAGTGCTAGGCCCCCGGGTAGGGAAGAGACCCAGTACTTC CSARPPGREETQYF
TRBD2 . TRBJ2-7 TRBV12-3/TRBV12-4 TGTGCCAGCAGTTTAAGCTCTAGCGGCACCTACGAGCAGTACTTC CASSLSSSGTYEQYF
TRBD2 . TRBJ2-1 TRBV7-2 TGTGCCAGCAGCTTAAACCCAAGCGGGGAGTCTGGCAATGAGCAGTTCTTC CASSLNPSGESGNEQFF
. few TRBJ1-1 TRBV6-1 TGTGCCAGCAGTGAATACAGGGAAGCTTTCTTT CASSEYREAFF
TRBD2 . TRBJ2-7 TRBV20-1 TGCAGTGCTCCGATACCGGGACTAGCGGGGGGGCTAGTGGGGGAGCAGTACTTC CSAPIPGLAGGLVGEQYF
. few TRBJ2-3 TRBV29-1 TGCAGCGTGCCAGACAGAACAGATACGCAGTATTTT CSVPDRTDTQYF
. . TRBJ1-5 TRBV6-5 TGTGCCAGCAGCCCCTCCGGCAATAGCAATCAGCCCCAGCATTTT CASSPSGNSNQPQHF
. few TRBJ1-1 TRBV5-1 TGCGCCAGCAGCTTGAACAGGGAGAACACTGAAGCTTTCTTT CASSLNRENTEAFF
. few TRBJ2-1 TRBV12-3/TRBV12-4 TGTGCCAGCAGTTTATCGGCTACCTACAATGAGCAGTTCTTC CASSLSATYNEQFF
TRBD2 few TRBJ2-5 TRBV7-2 TGTGCCAGCAGCTGGCGGGGGGGCTCTGAGACCCAGTACTTC CASSWRGGSETQYF
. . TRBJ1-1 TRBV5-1 TGCGCCAGCAGCTTGGCTCAGGGTGGGCACACTGAAGCTTTCTTT CASSLAQGGHTEAFF
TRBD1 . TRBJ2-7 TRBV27 TGTGCCAGCAGTTCCCGCCCGACAGGGGGTAGACCCTACGAGCAGTACTTC CASSSRPTGGRPYEQYF
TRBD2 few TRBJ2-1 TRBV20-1 TGCAGTGCTTCCCGGAGAACTAGCGGACCCTACAATGAGCAGTTCTTC CSASRRTSGPYNEQFF
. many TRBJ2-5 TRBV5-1 TGCGCCAGCAGCTCTCAGGGCGTGGTGGAGACCCAGTACTTC CASSSQGVVETQYF
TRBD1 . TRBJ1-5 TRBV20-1 TGCAGTGCTAGAGATTCAGGGCAGGGGGGGTATCAGCCCCAGCATTTT CSARDSGQGGYQPQHF
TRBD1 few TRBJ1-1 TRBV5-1 TGCGCCAGCAGCGCTCGAAACAGGGGTACTGAAGCTTTCTTT CASSARNRGTEAFF
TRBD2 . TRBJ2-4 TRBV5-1 TGCACCAGCAGCTTACTAGCGGGGGGAGTGGCCAAAAACATTCAGTACTTC CTSSLLAGGVAKNIQYF
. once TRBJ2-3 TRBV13 TGTGCCAGCAGCTTAGGCGGGGTGGCCGGTACGCAGTATTTT CASSLGGVAGTQYF
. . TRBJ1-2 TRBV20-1 TGCAGTGCTAGCGAAAGTAACTATGGCTACACCTTC CSASESNYGYTF
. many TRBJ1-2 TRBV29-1 TGCAGCGTTGGGGGACTTAATGGCTACACCTTC CSVGGLNGYTF
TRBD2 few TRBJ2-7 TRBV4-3 TGCGCCAGCAGCCTGGTAGCGGGGGGGGTCGACGAGCAGTACTTC CASSLVAGGVDEQYF
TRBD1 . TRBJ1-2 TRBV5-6 TGTGCCAGCAGCTTCCCGGGACAGGGGAACTATGGCTACACCTTC CASSFPGQGNYGYTF
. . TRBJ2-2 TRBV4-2 TGTGCCAGCAGCCAAGAGTCTAGCAGGAACACCGGGGAGCTGTTTTTT CASSQESSRNTGELFF
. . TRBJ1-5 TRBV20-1 TGCAGTGCTAGAGTTTCCCATCGCAATCAGCCCCAGCATTTT CSARVSHRNQPQHF
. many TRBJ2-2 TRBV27 TGTGCCAGCTCCGGCCGCGGTTCGTGGAACACCGGGGAGCTGTTTTTT CASSGRGSWNTGELFF
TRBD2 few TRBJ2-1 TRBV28 TGTGCCAGCTGGGAAGCGGGAGGCCTTATTTTGGAGCAGTTCTTC CASWEAGGLILEQFF